The present T cell receptor (beta chain) was sequenced within a study of PD-1 blockade in classical Hodgkin lymphoma. Data came from immunoSEQ multiplex PCR; TCRdb stores just in-frame clones and leaves some out. This sample has around 30,000 clones; about 72% occur once, and the top ten carry 3.9%. Concerning this clone itself: The antigen is not known.

The CDR3 runs to 11 residues. V lost 10 bases and J 5 bases, leaving 10 bases between the germline ends. Germline V gene lookup returns CDR1 MNHEY and CDR2 SVGAGI. Time point defined: cycle 4 day 1 (C4D1), after less than 7 weeks of nivolumab. Every patient was affected by relapse after autologous stem cell transplantation, while exposure to brentuximab vedotin was not uniform. Complete response, partial response or progressive disease were the best responses. Points from the study as a whole: Patients with a complete response exhibited baseline diversity comparable to newly diagnosed patients. CD4+ TCR diversity rose significantly by C4D1, and CD8+ TCR diversity did not.

The sequence was obtained from a human donor with classical Hodgkin lymphoma. This chain uses TRBV6-5 with TRBJ2-3; D gene uncertain. The sample here was peripheral blood mononuclear cells (PBMCs), taken before the fourth cycle of nivolumab. The CDR3 sequence is CAISLGDTQYF. CDR3 DNA sequence: TGTGCCATCTCCTTAGGAGATACGCAGTATTTT.